The clone carrying this T cell receptor beta chain was counted between two and nine times. The CDR3 is 15 residues long. V was trimmed by 4 bases and J by 0 bases, leaving 11 bases between them. From germline, CDR1 is MDHEN and CDR2 SYDVKM. Generated by immunoSEQ multiplex PCR, the TCRdb table keeps only in-frame clones and is missing some. The data hold fewer than 50,000 clones, with approximately 94% observed a single time. The source of the sample is a study of T cell changes during pregnancy in multiple sclerosis. This chain joins TRBV28 and TRBJ2-3; D unclear. The receptor was isolated from a female donor with multiple sclerosis, enrolled in a pregnancy study. Specimen: CD8+ T cells from peripheral blood mononuclear cells, collected in the third trimester of pregnancy. CDR3 coding DNA: TGTGCCAGCAGTTCCGTGAAAGCTAGCACAGATACGCAGTATTTT. Protein: CASSSVKASTDTQYF.